These T cell receptor beta chains were read from a single sample in a study of control samples from healthy donors and cancer patients. Using immunoSEQ multiplex PCR, the repertoire was profiled, and TCRdb retains in-frame clones only, with some absent. Among some 200,000 clones listed, approximately 92% were seen once. The sample consisted of blood. Receptors were obtained from a man younger than 35 in good health. Each CDR3 is given without its conserved first and last residue. D genes are given only for firm matches.

V	D	J	CDR3
TRBV3-1/TRBV3-2	-	TRBJ1-2	ASSQGGNYGYT
TRBV18	TRBD1	TRBJ1-6	ASSSLGGTGENSPLH
TRBV6-5	-	TRBJ2-2	ASNGRNTGELF
TRBV7-8	-	TRBJ2-3	ASSRGGGPDTQY
TRBV4-2	TRBD1	TRBJ1-6	ASSAGQGTISPLH
TRBV30	TRBD1	TRBJ1-5	AWSVKGADQPQH
TRBV30	-	TRBJ2-1	AWSGQSIGVEQF
TRBV27	-	TRBJ1-1	ASSPIQVPAF
TRBV2	-	TRBJ2-2	ASSQEGRLGTGELF
TRBV10-3	-	TRBJ1-5	AISESTPGGQPQH
TRBV10-1	-	TRBJ2-7	ASSVTGNSSYEQY
TRBV7-2	TRBD1	TRBJ1-5	ASSRQGVAPQH
TRBV10-3	-	TRBJ2-3	AISESLDTDTQY
TRBV27	TRBD1	TRBJ2-7	ASTLRTGKESYEQY
TRBV7-3	TRBD2	TRBJ2-3	ASSFRAGGGTDTQY
TRBV4-1	-	TRBJ1-2	ASSQDSNTAWDYT
TRBV18	TRBD1	TRBJ2-7	ASSPQVTGGTSYEQY
TRBV5-6	-	TRBJ1-4	ASSPVTATNEKLF
TRBV2	-	TRBJ2-5	ASSDLWAGAHQETQY
TRBV19	-	TRBJ1-4	ASSISRVTEKLF
TRBV12-3/TRBV12-4	-	TRBJ2-3	ASSVTDTQY
TRBV29-1	TRBD1	TRBJ2-2	SVVDRENTGELF
TRBV19	TRBD1	TRBJ1-6	ASSIIRGRSPLH
TRBV5-6	-	TRBJ2-2	ASSLPALALTGELF
TRBV27	TRBD2	TRBJ2-7	ANPPREGLAGRDTSYEQY
TRBV3-1/TRBV3-2	TRBD1	TRBJ2-1	ASTQPDIDRESYNEQF
TRBV24-1	-	TRBJ2-3	ATSDFKGGPTFRTDTQY
TRBV5-1	TRBD2	TRBJ2-3	ASSLASGGVNTQY
TRBV18	-	TRBJ2-1	ASSPEGDEQF
TRBV28	-	TRBJ1-1	ASSLPQGNDEAF
TRBV5-1	TRBD1	TRBJ2-3	ASRAGTGRDTQY
TRBV18	-	TRBJ2-1	ASSPPLDSVGEQF
TRBV28	-	TRBJ1-1	ASSENTEAF
TRBV6-5	-	TRBJ1-5	ASRVGNQPQH
TRBV4-1	-	TRBJ1-2	ASSQELQIDYT
TRBV19	-	TRBJ2-2	ASSSGGYTGELF
TRBV6-5	-	TRBJ1-1	ASSWGRVNTEAF
TRBV30	-	TRBJ1-6	AWSVQDNSPLH
TRBV5-1	TRBD1	TRBJ2-2	ASSLGQPGAGELF
TRBV5-1	TRBD1	TRBJ2-3	ASSLPGTGGEDTQY
TRBV18	-	TRBJ1-4	ASSLDQGSGEKLF
TRBV14	-	TRBJ1-6	ASSQGRNSPLH
TRBV5-5	-	TRBJ2-3	ASSLGPTRTDTQY
TRBV12-5	TRBD2	TRBJ2-7	ASGPGLDYEQY
TRBV19	-	TRBJ1-6	ASSTSLGAGNSPLH
TRBV7-9	TRBD1	TRBJ1-6	ASSLDAGQGNSPLH
TRBV6-5	-	TRBJ2-6	ASRRASSGANVLT
TRBV24-1	TRBD1	TRBJ1-6	ATSETQGQENSPLH
TRBV18	TRBD1	TRBJ1-1	ASSGQGAMNTEAF
TRBV27	-	TRBJ1-6	ASSLVGYGDSPLH
TRBV19	-	TRBJ1-5	ASSDDSADQPQH
TRBV25-1	TRBD2	TRBJ2-1	ASSETENSGGPIYEQF
TRBV2	-	TRBJ1-1	ASSRSTGSFTEAF
TRBV28	-	TRBJ2-5	ASSLVTGPQETQY
TRBV14	-	TRBJ2-2	ASSLTPPGHRGELF
TRBV24-1	TRBD1	TRBJ2-7	ATSPGTGDDEQY
TRBV19	-	TRBJ2-2	ASSRGQNTGELF